What follows describes a single TCR beta chain. Autoimmune disease history or systemic immunosuppression led to patient exclusion. These data come from a study of OX40 agonist ivuxolimab in advanced cancers. At the level of the study: A mean age of approximately 64 years, range about 20 to 85, was recorded, and approximately 79% were male. Therapy given before enrollment (anti-PD-1, anti-PD-L1 or anti-CTLA-4) was allowed, and 40% to 50% had some.

Here immunoSEQ multiplex PCR was the method, and the copy in TCRdb shows in-frame clones only, minus some. Counted here are approximately 100,000 clones, about 90% occurring once; the ten biggest clones make up 1.5% to 2%. Germline V gives CDR1 LNHDA, CDR2 SQIVND (reference sequence). Losses at the gene ends were 3 bases for V and 2 bases for J; bases not matched to a gene: 4. This CDR3 has 15 residues. V is TRBV19 and J is TRBJ1-5; 7 positions agree with TRBD1. This TCR was sampled from an adult with an advanced solid tumor such as melanoma, head and neck, liver or kidney cancer. This sample comprised CD4+ or CD8+ T cells sorted from blood, obtained in a trial of the OX40 agonist ivuxolimab. CDR3 amino acids: CASSMEGAGNQPQHF. In DNA, the CDR3 is TGTGCCAGTAGTATGGAGGGGGCTGGCAATCAGCCCCAGCATTTT.